One sample yielded the 19 T cell receptor beta chains listed below, sequenced in a study of blood T cell repertoires in COVID-19 (TCRdb year 2020). Libraries came from the immunoSEQ multiplex PCR assay. What TCRdb holds here is the immuneACCESS table cut down to in-frame rearrangements. Part of the clones is not present; checked against another copy, under half of the missing clones reflect an unresolved V gene, and the others are unexplained. This sample gives approximately 100,000 clones in total; about nine tenths of them show up just once. Of the sample, 4.5% to 6% is held by the ten largest clones. Material: peripheral blood. These receptors originate from a man aged 70-80 years with acute or convalescent COVID-19.

The chain carries TRBV11-2 and TRBJ2-2, with D perhaps TRBD1 (6 bases). Germline V gene data show CDR1 as SGHAT and CDR2 as FQNNGV. This CDR3 region has 15 residues. V lost 3 bases and J 2 bases, leaving 10 bases between the germline ends. The CDR3 DNA reads as TGTGCCAGCAGCTTCGGGACACATAACACCGGGGAGCTGTTTTTT. This translates into CASSFGTHNTGELFF.

This chain uses TRBV15 with TRBJ1-3; D possibly corresponds to TRBD1 (6 bases). CDR1 and CDR2 from the germline V gene are LNHNV and YYDKDF (reference sequence). The CDR3 has 19 residues. The ends were cut back, 2 bases at V and 0 bases at J, with 20 bases in the middle. The CDR3 region is CATSRPTTFRGSSGNTIYF. The DNA of the CDR3 is TGTGCCACCAGCAGACCGACGACCTTCAGGGGAAGCTCTGGAAACACCATATATTTT. Full variable domain (rest looked up from reference TRBV15 and TRBJ1-3): DAMVIQNPRYQVTQFGKPVTLSCSQTLNHNVMYWYQQKSSQAPKLLFHYYDKDFNNEADTPDNFQSRRPNTSFCFLDIRSPGLGDTAMYLCATSRPTTFRGSSGNTIYFGEGSWLTVV.

The J gene is TRBJ2-5, the V gene TRBV5-6, with 11 bases fitting TRBD2. The CDR3 runs 15 residues. Per the germline V gene, CDR1 is SGHDT and CDR2 is YYEEEE. J was trimmed by 4 bases and V by 0 bases; bases with no gene match: 2. The CDR3 protein is CASSLVSGRGETQYF. In nucleotides, the CDR3 is TGTGCCAGCAGCTTGGTTAGCGGGAGGGGAGAGACCCAGTACTTC.

V and J are TRBV9 and TRBJ2-1; D unclear. The CDR3 loop spans 12 amino acids. Germline CDR1 and CDR2: SGDLS and YYNGEE. V lost 3 bases and J 5 bases, leaving 6 bases between the germline ends. This CDR3 reads CASSGGHNEQFF. As DNA, the CDR3 is TGTGCCAGCAGCGGCGGTCACAATGAGCAGTTCTTC. Supplemented by reference TRBV9 and TRBJ2-1, the full variable domain reads DSGVTQTPKHLITATGQRVTLRCSPRSGDLSVYWYQQSLDQGLQFLIQYYNGEERAKGNILERFSAQQFPDLHSELNLSSLELGDSALYFCASSGGHNEQFFGPGTRLTVL.

The rearrangement links TRBV27 to TRBJ2-2; 8 bases agree with TRBD2. Germline assignment: CDR1 MNHEY and CDR2 SMNVEV (reference sequence). The CDR3 runs 16 residues. The V segment lost 0 bases and the J segment 9 bases; nucleotides outside the gene matches: 9. The DNA of the CDR3 is TGTGCCAGCAGTTTATCGGGAAGCGGGAGTTCCTGGGAGCTGTTTTTT. Translated, it gives CASSLSGSGSSWELFF.

The chain recombines TRBV29-1 with TRBJ1-1, with a tentative D call TRBD1 (5 bases). Trimming pared 7 bases from V and 4 bases from J, leaving 13 bases between. The V gene's germline CDR1 is SQVTM and CDR2 ANQGSEA. This CDR3 contains 12 residues. The CDR3 DNA is TGCAGCGGTACAGGCGGAGTCACTGAAGCTTTCTTT. Translating it yields CSGTGGVTEAFF.

This rearrangement joins TRBV5-1 to TRBJ1-1; D is unclear. Trimming cost V 3 bases and J 3 bases, with 12 bases left between them. Germline V gene sequence: CDR1 SGHRS, CDR2 YFSETQ. The CDR3 runs 14 residues. The CDR3 is CASSSRMFDTEAFF. The CDR3 region has the DNA TGCGCCAGCAGCTCTCGTATGTTTGACACTGAAGCTTTCTTT.

V and J are TRBV7-7 and TRBJ2-5, with TRBD2 matching over 12 bases. Per the germline V gene, CDR1 is SSHAT and CDR2 is FNYEAQ (reference sequence). V shed 4 bases, J shed 6 bases, and the junction held 6 bases outside the gene matches. The CDR3 runs to 15 residues. DNA for the CDR3: TGTGCCAGCAGCTCGACTAGCGGGAGTTTGCAGACCCAGTACTTC. Its translation: CASSSTSGSLQTQYF.

There are a few counts of this clone. This specimen includes other DNA sequences encoding the same CDR3. This chain links TRBV5-1 with TRBJ2-7; 10 nucleotides align to TRBD1. CDR1 SGHRS and CDR2 YFSETQ come from the germline V gene. Losses at the gene ends were 4 bases for V and 2 bases for J; bases not matched to a gene: 3. CDR3 length: 14 residues. This CDR3 is CASSAGQGAYEQYF. The DNA of the CDR3 is TGCGCCAGCAGCGCCGGACAGGGGGCCTACGAGCAGTACTTC.

The rearrangement uses TRBV4-1 and TRBJ1-1; TRBD1 is a possible D gene (5 bases). Germline assignment: CDR1 MGHRA and CDR2 YSYEKL. The CDR3 runs 16 residues. V dropped 4 bases and J dropped 1 base, with 16 bases sitting between them. The CDR3 DNA is TGCGCCAGCAGCCGGGGTCATGGACACCCGAACACTGAAGCTTTCTTT. Its translation is CASSRGHGHPNTEAFF.

The chain carries TRBV5-6 and TRBJ2-7, with TRBD2 matching over 16 bases. CDR3 length: 16 residues. Germline-derived CDR1 and CDR2 are SGHDT and YYEEEE. V lost 3 bases to trimming and J lost 9 bases; unmatched junction nucleotides: 9. The CDR3 region is CASSSMGLAGGLGQYF. The CDR3 DNA sequence: TGTGCCAGCAGCTCGATGGGACTAGCGGGAGGGCTCGGGCAGTACTTC.

The chain uses TRBV7-9 and TRBJ1-2; TRBD1 is a possible D gene (6 bases). Germline V gives CDR1 SEHNR, CDR2 FQNEAQ (reference sequence). Trimming pared 1 base from V and 4 bases from J, leaving 13 bases between. The length of the CDR3 is 15 residues. This chain's CDR3 is CASSLEDSNSYGYTF. The CDR3 bases are TGTGCCAGCAGCTTAGAGGACAGTAACTCCTATGGCTACACCTTC. Full variable domain (rest looked up from reference TRBV7-9 and TRBJ1-2): DTGVSQNPRHKITKRGQNVTFRCDPISEHNRLYWYRQTLGQGPEFLTYFQNEAQLEKSRLLSDRFSAERPKGSFSTLEIQRTEQGDSAMYLCASSLEDSNSYGYTFGSGTRLTVV.

The J gene is TRBJ1-4, the V gene TRBV6-6; D uncertain. Germline V gene data show CDR1 as MNHNY and CDR2 as SVGAGI (reference sequence). This CDR3 spans 13 amino acids. With 0 bases removed from V and 8 bases from J, the gap between germline ends came to 7 bases. CDR3 sequence reads: CASSYSETEKLFF. The CDR3 region has the DNA TGTGCCAGCAGTTACTCCGAGACAGAAAAACTGTTTTTT.

V is TRBV5-1 and J is TRBJ1-1, with unresolved D. This CDR3 has 16 residues. V lost 0 bases and J lost 4, with 16 bases in between. CDR1 and CDR2 (germline): SGHRS, YFSETQ. CDR3: CASSLAGGRERTEAFF. The CDR3 nucleotides read TGCGCCAGCAGCTTGGCGGGAGGGAGGGAACGCACTGAAGCTTTCTTT.

V is TRBV6-5 and J is TRBJ2-1; 7 nucleotides line up with TRBD1. Per germline, CDR1 MNHEY and CDR2 SVGAGI. The CDR3 has 15 residues. J lost 4 bases, V lost 10 bases, and 13 bases had no gene match. CDR3 DNA: TGTGCCACCACCCCCGGACAGGAGCCGTACAATGAGCAGTTCTTC. Protein: CATTPGQEPYNEQFF.

The chain has TRBV6-2 or TRBV6-3 and TRBJ1-3; D ambiguous. The CDR3 runs to 14 residues. V dropped 2 bases and J dropped 2 bases, with 7 bases sitting between them. CDR1 is MNHEY and CDR2 is SVGEGT in the germline V gene. DNA of the CDR3: TGTGCCAGCAGTTACGCCAGGACTGGAAACACCATATATTTT. The encoded protein is CASSYARTGNTIYF.

The chain couples TRBV29-1 to TRBJ2-3; TRBD2 matches at 13 bases. The germline V gene has CDR1 SQVTM and CDR2 ANQGSEA. J lost 7 bases, V lost 4 bases, and 2 bases had no gene match. CDR3 length equals 13 residues. Written as DNA, the CDR3 is TGCAGCGTTGCGGGACTAGCGGGGTATACGCAGTATTTT. Translating gives CSVAGLAGYTQYF.

The chain uses TRBV30 and TRBJ1-6; D is possibly TRBD1 (6 bases). CDR1 is GTSNPN and CDR2 is SVGIG in the germline V gene (reference sequence). The CDR3 is 13 residues long. V lost 0 bases to trimming and J lost 10 bases, with 10 bases between them. The CDR3 reads CAWSVQGGSPLHF. In DNA, the CDR3 is TGTGCCTGGAGTGTACAGGGAGGGTCACCCCTCCACTTT. Variable domain in full (rest from reference TRBV30 and TRBJ1-6): SQTIHQWPATLVQPVGSPLSLECTVEGTSNPNLYWYRQAAGRGLQLLFYSVGIGQISSEVPQNLSASRPQDRQFILSSKKLLLSDSGFYLCAWSVQGGSPLHFGNGTRLTVT.

The chain's CDR3 is CASSLVGGSGLYEQYF. The CDR3 region has the DNA TGTGCCAGCAGCTTAGTAGGCGGGTCAGGTCTCTACGAGCAGTACTTC. The V call is TRBV7-8, the J call TRBJ2-7, with a possible D match to TRBD2 (5 bases). Germline V gives CDR1 SGHVS, CDR2 FQNEAQ. The CDR3 is 16 amino acids. The V gene lost 1 base and the J gene lost 3 bases, with 16 bases spanning the gap.